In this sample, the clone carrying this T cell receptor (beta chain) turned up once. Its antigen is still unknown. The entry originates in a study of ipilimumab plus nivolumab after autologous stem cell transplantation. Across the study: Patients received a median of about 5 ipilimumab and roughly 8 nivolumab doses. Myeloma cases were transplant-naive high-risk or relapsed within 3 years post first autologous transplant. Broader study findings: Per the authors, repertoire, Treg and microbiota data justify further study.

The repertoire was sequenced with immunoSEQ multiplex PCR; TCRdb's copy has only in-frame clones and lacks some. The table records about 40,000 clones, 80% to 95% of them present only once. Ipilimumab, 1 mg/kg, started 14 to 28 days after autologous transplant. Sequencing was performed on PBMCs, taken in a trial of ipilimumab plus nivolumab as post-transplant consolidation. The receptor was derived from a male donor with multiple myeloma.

CDR3: CASSSVAGGTYEQYF. In nucleotides, the CDR3 is TGTGCCAGCAGCTCAGTAGCGGGGGGGACCTACGAGCAGTACTTC. V usage is TRBV7-2 and J usage is TRBJ2-7, with TRBD2 matching 11 bases. This CDR3 contains 15 residues. CDR1 is SGHTA, CDR2 FQGNSA, per germline. J was trimmed by 2 bases and V by 4 bases; bases with no gene match: 4.